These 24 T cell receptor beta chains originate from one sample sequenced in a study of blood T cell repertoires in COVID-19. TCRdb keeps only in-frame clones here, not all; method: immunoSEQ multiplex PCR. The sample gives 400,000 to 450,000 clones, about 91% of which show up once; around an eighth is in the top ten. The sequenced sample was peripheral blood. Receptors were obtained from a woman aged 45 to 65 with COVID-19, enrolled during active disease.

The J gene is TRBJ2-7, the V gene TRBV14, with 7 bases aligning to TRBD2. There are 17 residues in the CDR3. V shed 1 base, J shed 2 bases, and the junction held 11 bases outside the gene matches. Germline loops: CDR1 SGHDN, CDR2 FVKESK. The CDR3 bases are TGTGCCAGCAGCCAAGGGAGGGAGGGACCATCAACCTACGAGCAGTACTTC. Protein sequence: CASSQGREGPSTYEQYF.

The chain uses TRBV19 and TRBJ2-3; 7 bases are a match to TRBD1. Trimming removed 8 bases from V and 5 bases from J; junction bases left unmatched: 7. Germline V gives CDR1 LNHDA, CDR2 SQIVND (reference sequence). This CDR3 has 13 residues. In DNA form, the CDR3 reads TGTGCCAGTCGGGAACAGGGGTTAGATACGCAGTATTTT. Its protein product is CASREQGLDTQYF.

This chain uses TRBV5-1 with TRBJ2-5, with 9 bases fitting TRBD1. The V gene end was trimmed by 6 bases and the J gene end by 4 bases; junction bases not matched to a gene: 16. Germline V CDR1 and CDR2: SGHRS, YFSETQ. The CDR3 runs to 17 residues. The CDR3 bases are TGCGCCAGCACCCTGCCCTTCTATGGGACAGGGTTAGAGACCCAGTACTTC. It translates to CASTLPFYGTGLETQYF.

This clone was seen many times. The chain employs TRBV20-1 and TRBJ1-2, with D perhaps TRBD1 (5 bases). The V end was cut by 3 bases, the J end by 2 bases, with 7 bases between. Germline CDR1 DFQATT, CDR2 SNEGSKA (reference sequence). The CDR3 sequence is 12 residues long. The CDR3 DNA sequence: TGCAGTGCTAGTGCAGGGAACTATGGCTACACCTTC. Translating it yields CSASAGNYGYTF.

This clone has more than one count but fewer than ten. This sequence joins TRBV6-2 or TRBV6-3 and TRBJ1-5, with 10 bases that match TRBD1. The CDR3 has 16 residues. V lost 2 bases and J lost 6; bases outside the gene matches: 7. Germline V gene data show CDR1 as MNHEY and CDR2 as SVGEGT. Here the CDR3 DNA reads TGTGCCAGCAGTTACGCGACAGGGGGCATGGGTCAGCCCCAGCATTTT. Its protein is CASSYATGGMGQPQHF.

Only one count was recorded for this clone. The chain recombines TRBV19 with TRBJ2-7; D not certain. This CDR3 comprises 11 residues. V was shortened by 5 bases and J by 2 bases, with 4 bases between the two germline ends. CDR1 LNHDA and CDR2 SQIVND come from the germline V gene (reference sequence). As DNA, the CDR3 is TGTGCCAGTAGTTCCGCCTACGAGCAGTACTTC. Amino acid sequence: CASSSAYEQYF.

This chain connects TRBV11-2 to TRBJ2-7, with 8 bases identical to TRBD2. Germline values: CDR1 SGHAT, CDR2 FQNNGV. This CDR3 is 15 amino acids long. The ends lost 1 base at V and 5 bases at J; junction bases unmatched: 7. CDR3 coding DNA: TGTGCCAGCAGCTTAGTGGGACTAGTCAGTCACGAGCAGTACTTC. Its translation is CASSLVGLVSHEQYF.

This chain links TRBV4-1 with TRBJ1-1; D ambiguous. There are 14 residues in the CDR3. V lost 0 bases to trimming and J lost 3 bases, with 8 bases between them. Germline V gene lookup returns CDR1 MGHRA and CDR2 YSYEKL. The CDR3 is CASSQEVADTEAFF. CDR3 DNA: TGCGCCAGCAGCCAAGAGGTCGCAGACACTGAAGCTTTCTTT.

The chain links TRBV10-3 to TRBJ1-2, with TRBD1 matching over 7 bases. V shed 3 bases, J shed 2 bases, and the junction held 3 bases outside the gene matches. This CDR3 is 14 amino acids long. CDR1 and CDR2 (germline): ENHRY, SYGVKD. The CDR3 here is CAISEPTGNYGYTF. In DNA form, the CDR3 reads TGTGCCATCAGTGAACCGACAGGGAACTATGGCTACACCTTC.

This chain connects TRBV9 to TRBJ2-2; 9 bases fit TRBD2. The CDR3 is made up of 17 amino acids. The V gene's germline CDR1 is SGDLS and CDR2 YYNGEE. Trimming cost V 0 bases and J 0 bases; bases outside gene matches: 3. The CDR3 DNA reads TGTGCCAGCAGCGTAGGCCTAGCGGGAACGAACACCGGGGAGCTGTTTTTT. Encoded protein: CASSVGLAGTNTGELFF. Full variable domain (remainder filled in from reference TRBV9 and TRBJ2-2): DSGVTQTPKHLITATGQRVTLRCSPRSGDLSVYWYQQSLDQGLQFLIQYYNGEERAKGNILERFSAQQFPDLHSELNLSSLELGDSALYFCASSVGLAGTNTGELFFGEGSRLTVL.

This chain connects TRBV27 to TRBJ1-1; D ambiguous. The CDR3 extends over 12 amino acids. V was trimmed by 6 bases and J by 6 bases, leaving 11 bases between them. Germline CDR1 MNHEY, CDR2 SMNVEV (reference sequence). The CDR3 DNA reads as TGTGCCAGCAGCTCTGGCGGGTCTGAAGCTTTCTTT. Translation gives CASSSGGSEAFF.

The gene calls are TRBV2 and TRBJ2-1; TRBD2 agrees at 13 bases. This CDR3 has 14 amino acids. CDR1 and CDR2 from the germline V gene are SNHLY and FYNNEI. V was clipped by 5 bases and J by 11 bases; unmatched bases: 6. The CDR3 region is CASSSGLAGRKQFF. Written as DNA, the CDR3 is TGTGCCAGCAGTTCGGGACTAGCGGGGAGAAAGCAGTTCTTC.

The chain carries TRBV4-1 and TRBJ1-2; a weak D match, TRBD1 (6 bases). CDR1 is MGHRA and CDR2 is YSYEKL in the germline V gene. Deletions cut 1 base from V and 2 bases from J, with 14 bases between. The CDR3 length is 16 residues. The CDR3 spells CASSQAPRDTNYGYTF. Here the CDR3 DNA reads TGCGCCAGCAGCCAAGCCCCTAGGGACACGAACTATGGCTACACCTTC.

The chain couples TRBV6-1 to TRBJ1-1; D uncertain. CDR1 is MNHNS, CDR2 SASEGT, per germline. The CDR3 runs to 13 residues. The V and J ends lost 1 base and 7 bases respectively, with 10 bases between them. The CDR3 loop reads CASSEVRRDEAFF. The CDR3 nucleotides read TGTGCCAGCAGTGAAGTCCGGCGGGATGAAGCTTTCTTT.

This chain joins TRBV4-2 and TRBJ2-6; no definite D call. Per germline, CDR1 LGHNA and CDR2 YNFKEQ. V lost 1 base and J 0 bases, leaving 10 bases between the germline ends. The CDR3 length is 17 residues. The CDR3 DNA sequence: TGTGCCAGCAGCCAAGTTACCTCGAGCTCTGGGGCCAACGTCCTGACTTTC. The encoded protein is CASSQVTSSSGANVLTF.

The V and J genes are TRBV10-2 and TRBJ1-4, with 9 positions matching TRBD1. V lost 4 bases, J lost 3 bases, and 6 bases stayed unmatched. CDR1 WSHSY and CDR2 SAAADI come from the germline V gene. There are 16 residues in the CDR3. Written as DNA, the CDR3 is TGCGCCAGCAGTGTGGGACAGGGAATGCCTAATGAAAAACTGTTTTTT. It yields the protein CASSVGQGMPNEKLFF.

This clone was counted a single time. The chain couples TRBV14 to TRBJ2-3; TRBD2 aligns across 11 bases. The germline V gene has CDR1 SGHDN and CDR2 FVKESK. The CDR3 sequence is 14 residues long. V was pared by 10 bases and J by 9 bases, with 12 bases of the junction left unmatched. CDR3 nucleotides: TGTGCCACCCGACTAGCGGGGACGATAAGGACGCAGTATTTT. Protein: CATRLAGTIRTQYF.

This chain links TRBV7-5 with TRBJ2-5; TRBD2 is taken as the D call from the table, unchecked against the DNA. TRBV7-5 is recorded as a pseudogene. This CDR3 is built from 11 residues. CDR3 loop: CASSSRETQYF. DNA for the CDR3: TGTGCCAGCAGCTCGCGGGAGACCCAGTACTTC.

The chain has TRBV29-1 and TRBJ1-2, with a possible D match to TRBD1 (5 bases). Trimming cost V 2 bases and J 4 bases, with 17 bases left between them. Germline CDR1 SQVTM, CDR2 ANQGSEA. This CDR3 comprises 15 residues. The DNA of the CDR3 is TGCAGCGTTGAATGGGGGGAGGGACGCCTCTATGGCTACACCTTC. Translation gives CSVEWGEGRLYGYTF.

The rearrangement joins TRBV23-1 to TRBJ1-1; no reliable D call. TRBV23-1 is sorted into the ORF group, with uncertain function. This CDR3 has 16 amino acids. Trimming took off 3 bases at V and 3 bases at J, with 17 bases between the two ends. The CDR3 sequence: CASSHGLDRFDTEAFF. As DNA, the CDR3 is TGCGCCAGCAGTCACGGACTTGATCGGTTTGACACTGAAGCTTTCTTT.

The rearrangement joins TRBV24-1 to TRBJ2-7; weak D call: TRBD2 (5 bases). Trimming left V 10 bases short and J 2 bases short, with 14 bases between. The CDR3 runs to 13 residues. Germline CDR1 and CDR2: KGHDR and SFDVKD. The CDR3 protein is CATEDARTYEQYF. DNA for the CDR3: TGTGCCACGGAGGATGCCCGCACCTACGAGCAGTACTTC.

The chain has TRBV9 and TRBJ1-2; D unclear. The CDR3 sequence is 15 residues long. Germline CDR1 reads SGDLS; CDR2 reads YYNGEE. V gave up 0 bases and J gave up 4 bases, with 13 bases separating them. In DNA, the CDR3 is TGTGCCAGCAGCGTAGGGGGAGGAGAAATCTATGGCTACACCTTC. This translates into CASSVGGGEIYGYTF.

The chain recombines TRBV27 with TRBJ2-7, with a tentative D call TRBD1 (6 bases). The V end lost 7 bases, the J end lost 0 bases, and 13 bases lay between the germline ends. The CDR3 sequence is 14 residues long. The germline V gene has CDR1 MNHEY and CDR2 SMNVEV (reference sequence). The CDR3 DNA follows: TGTGCCAGCATGGGAAGGGGGATCTCCTACGAGCAGTACTTC. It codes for CASMGRGISYEQYF.

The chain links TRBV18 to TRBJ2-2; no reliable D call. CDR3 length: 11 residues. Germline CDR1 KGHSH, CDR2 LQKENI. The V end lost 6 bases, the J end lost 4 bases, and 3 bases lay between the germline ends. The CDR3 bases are TGTGCCAGCTCCCTCACCGGGGAGCTGTTTTTT. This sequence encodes CASSLTGELFF. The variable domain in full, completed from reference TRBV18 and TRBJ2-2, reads NAGVMQNPRHLVRRRGQEARLRCSPMKGHSHVYWYRQLPEEGLKFMVYLQKENIIDESGMPKERFSAEFPKEGPSILRIQQVVRGDSAAYFCASSLTGELFFGEGSRLTVL.